A single sample gave rise to the 20 T cell receptor beta chains below, sequenced in a study of T cell responses to AZD1222 COVID-19 vaccine. Produced via immunoSEQ multiplex PCR; TCRdb's table is partial and in-frame only. The table has 55,000 to 70,000 clones, around four fifths seen once. This specimen consisted of peripheral blood, obtained on day 0 of AZD1222 vaccination. The receptors here all came from an adult in good health.

This clone appeared once. The chain carries TRBV23-1 and TRBJ2-1, with D perhaps TRBD2 (5 bases). TRBV23-1 belongs to the ORF category, with a function that is uncertain. The length of the CDR3 is 19 residues. Between the trimmed V and J ends, which lost 2 bases and 0 bases, there was a span of 20 bases. CDR3 in amino acids: CASSQGRAEYVSSYNEQFF. The CDR3 nucleotides read TGCGCCAGCAGTCAAGGGAGAGCCGAGTACGTTAGCTCCTACAATGAGCAGTTCTTC.

The chain carries TRBV3-1 (or the pseudogene TRBV3-2) and TRBJ2-7; possible D gene TRBD2, 5 bases. Trimming took 0 bases from V and 5 from J, leaving 20 bases between them. CDR1 is LGHDT, CDR2 YNNKEL, per germline (reference sequence). CDR3 length: 17 amino acids. The CDR3 protein is CASSQERNLPGRNEQYF. The CDR3 DNA reads TGTGCCAGCAGCCAAGAGAGGAACTTGCCGGGGAGAAACGAGCAGTACTTC.

The chain couples TRBV10-3 to TRBJ2-7; no definite D call. Germline V CDR1 and CDR2: ENHRY, SYGVKD. V was pared by 0 bases and J by 2 bases, with 14 bases between. This CDR3 region has 16 residues. The CDR3 sequence is CAISESGVSGAYEQYF. The CDR3 coding sequence is TGTGCCATCAGTGAGTCTGGTGTTAGTGGAGCCTACGAGCAGTACTTC.

This clone was found a few times. The chain combines TRBV7-2 with TRBJ2-4, with D maybe TRBD2 (6 bases). V was trimmed by 1 base and J by 6 bases, leaving 7 bases between them. CDR1 is SGHTA and CDR2 is FQGNSA in the germline V gene. The CDR3 runs 13 residues. CDR3 sequence reads: CASSLGAGNIQYF. CDR3 bases: TGTGCCAGCAGCTTAGGAGCGGGAAACATTCAGTACTTC. The variable domain in full, completed from reference TRBV7-2 and TRBJ2-4, reads GAGVSQSPSNKVTEKGKDVELRCDPISGHTALYWYRQSLGQGLEFLIYFQGNSAPDKSGLPSDRFSAERTGGSVSTLTIQRTQQEDSAVYLCASSLGAGNIQYFGAGTRLSVL.

In DNA, the CDR3 is TGTGCCAGCAGTTTAAGTGTGAACACTGAAGCTTTCTTT. This gives the protein CASSLSVNTEAFF. The V call is TRBV12-3 or TRBV12-4, the J call TRBJ1-1, with no clear D. V gave up 2 bases and J gave up 0 bases, with 4 bases separating them. The CDR3 extends over 13 amino acids.

The genes are TRBV28 and TRBJ1-1; D unclear. This CDR3 has 12 amino acids. V lost 5 bases and J 10 bases, leaving 14 bases between the germline ends. The germline CDR1 and CDR2 sequences are MDHEN and SYDVKM. CDR3 sequence reads: CASSRITSGAFF. The CDR3 DNA sequence: TGTGCCAGCAGTCGAATTACTTCTGGAGCTTTCTTT.

The rearrangement links TRBV7-8 to TRBJ1-3, with D uncertain. The CDR3 contains 18 residues. The germline gives CDR1 SGHVS, CDR2 FQNEAQ. V was clipped by 1 base and J by 0 bases, with 16 bases between them. The CDR3 nucleotides read TGTGCCAGCAGCTTAGGATTCAACAGTTTTAGCTCTGGAAACACCATATATTTT. Its translation: CASSLGFNSFSSGNTIYF. The whole variable domain, filled in from reference TRBV7-8 and TRBJ1-3, reads GAGVSQSPRYKVAKRGQDVALRCDPISGHVSLFWYQQALGQGPEFLTYFQNEAQLDKSGLPSDRFFAERPEGSVSTLKIQRTQQEDSAVYLCASSLGFNSFSSGNTIYFGEGSWLTVV.

This rearrangement joins TRBV4-1 to TRBJ1-1; 9 nucleotides line up with TRBD1. The V and J ends lost 4 bases and 0 bases, in that order; junction bases with no gene match: 6. The CDR3 sequence is 16 residues long. CDR1 is MGHRA and CDR2 is YSYEKL in the germline V gene. CDR3 sequence reads: CASSLRTGELNTEAFF. The CDR3 DNA is TGCGCCAGCAGCCTGAGGACAGGGGAGCTGAACACTGAAGCTTTCTTT.

The chain uses TRBV7-2 and TRBJ2-2; TRBD1 aligns across 8 bases. The CDR3 covers 17 residues. J lost 4 bases, V lost 8 bases, and 15 bases had no gene match. CDR1 is SGHTA and CDR2 is FQGNSA in the germline V gene. CDR3 loop: CASGRNLDRVLTGELFF. CDR3 DNA: TGTGCCAGCGGGCGTAATTTGGACAGGGTCCTCACCGGGGAGCTGTTTTTT. The variable domain in full, completed from reference TRBV7-2 and TRBJ2-2, reads GAGVSQSPSNKVTEKGKDVELRCDPISGHTALYWYRQSLGQGLEFLIYFQGNSAPDKSGLPSDRFSAERTGGSVSTLTIQRTQQEDSAVYLCASGRNLDRVLTGELFFGEGSRLTVL.

The CDR3 nucleotides are TGTGCCAGCAGTGAATCACGACTAACAGGACAAGGCGAGCAGTACTTC. It specifies CASSESRLTGQGEQYF. V and J are TRBV25-1 and TRBJ2-7; D may correspond to TRBD1 or TRBD2 (5 bases each). V was shortened by 1 base and J by 6 bases, with 19 bases between the two germline ends. Germline CDR1 reads MGHDK; CDR2 reads SYGVNS. The CDR3 contains 16 residues.

The genes are TRBV28 and TRBJ1-3; TRBD1 is a possible D gene (5 bases). Germline V gene sequence: CDR1 MDHEN, CDR2 SYDVKM. This CDR3 is 15 amino acids long. V dropped 6 bases and J dropped 0 bases, with 12 bases sitting between them. CDR3 bases: TGTGCCAGCAGCGTCGGGGCAGACTCTGGAAACACCATATATTTT. It translates to CASSVGADSGNTIYF.

This rearrangement joins TRBV7-9 to TRBJ2-7; D is perhaps TRBD1 (6 bases). This CDR3 has 15 amino acids. Germline CDR1 reads SEHNR; CDR2 reads FQNEAQ (reference sequence). Deletions cut 5 bases from V and 2 bases from J, with 16 bases between. The CDR3 nucleotides are TGTGCCAGCAGCCCAAGGACAGCGACCACCTACGAGCAGTACTTC. Protein: CASSPRTATTYEQYF.

The chain links TRBV2 to TRBJ2-1; 10 nucleotides agree with TRBD1. Germline V gene data show CDR1 as SNHLY and CDR2 as FYNNEI. Trimming at V came to 3 bases and at J to 9 bases, leaving 11 bases not matched to a gene. This CDR3 spans 16 amino acids. CDR3: CASSDGGQGPVFEQFF. CDR3 nucleotide sequence: TGTGCCAGCAGTGATGGGGGACAGGGGCCAGTTTTTGAGCAGTTCTTC.

The rearrangement uses TRBV3-1 (or the pseudogene TRBV3-2) and TRBJ1-3; unclear D gene. The CDR3 is made up of 14 amino acids. Germline CDR1 reads LGHDT; CDR2 reads YNNKEL (reference sequence). Trimming removed 8 bases from V and 0 bases from J, with 11 bases in between. The CDR3 loop is CASQPAGSGNTIYF. As DNA, the CDR3 is TGTGCCAGCCAACCCGCGGGCTCTGGAAACACCATATATTTT.

The chain employs TRBV12-5 and TRBJ2-2; D gene unclear. The germline gives CDR1 LGHNT, CDR2 FRNRAP. This CDR3 comprises 14 residues. V was trimmed by 2 bases and J by 8 bases, leaving 12 bases between them. The CDR3 loop is CASGLTPFRGELFF. CDR3 nucleotides: TGTGCTAGTGGTTTGACCCCATTTAGAGGGGAGCTGTTTTTT. The whole variable domain, filled in from reference TRBV12-5 and TRBJ2-2, reads DARVTQTPRHKVTEMGQEVTMRCQPILGHNTVFWYRQTMMQGLELLAYFRNRAPLDDSGMPKDRFSAEMPDATLATLKIQPSEPRDSAVYFCASGLTPFRGELFFGEGSRLTVL.

J is TRBJ1-6 and V is TRBV6-5; no definite D call. CDR3 size: 15 residues. Germline V gives CDR1 MNHEY, CDR2 SVGAGI. V lost 7 bases to trimming and J lost 0 bases, with 10 bases between them. CDR3 in amino acids: CASIAIYSYNSPLHF. The CDR3 bases are TGTGCCAGCATCGCCATCTACTCCTATAATTCACCCCTCCACTTT.

The genes are TRBV5-5 and TRBJ1-6; 8 positions match TRBD1. This CDR3 contains 15 residues. The V gene end was trimmed by 3 bases and the J gene end by 10 bases; junction bases not matched to a gene: 9. The V gene's germline CDR1 is SGHKS and CDR2 YYEKEE (reference sequence). CDR3 sequence: CASSSERTGFSPLHF. CDR3 coding DNA: TGTGCCAGCAGCTCCGAGAGGACAGGGTTCTCACCCCTCCACTTT. The full variable domain, in which reference TRBV5-5 and TRBJ1-6 provide the parts outside the CDR3, is DAGVTQSPTHLIKTRGQQVTLRCSPISGHKSVSWYQQVLGQGPQFIFQYYEKEERGRGNFPDRFSARQFPNYSSELNVNALLLGDSALYLCASSSERTGFSPLHFGNGTRLTVT.

The chain links TRBV14 to TRBJ2-5, with D maybe TRBD1 (6 bases). Germline loops: CDR1 SGHDN, CDR2 FVKESK. The CDR3 is 17 residues long. Trimming shortened V by 2 bases and J by 3 bases, and 19 bases separated the two germline ends. The CDR3 region is CASSQWGQDNLKETQYF. In DNA form, the CDR3 reads TGTGCCAGCAGCCAATGGGGGCAGGACAACCTAAAAGAGACCCAGTACTTC.

The rearrangement uses TRBV28 and TRBJ2-4, with 8 nucleotides matching TRBD1. The germline gives CDR1 MDHEN, CDR2 SYDVKM. V lost 6 bases to trimming and J lost 9 bases; unmatched junction nucleotides: 13. The CDR3 is 15 residues long. CDR3 sequence (DNA): TGTGCCAGCAGACTCCCGGGACAGGTCTCGGGCATTCAGTACTTC. Its protein is CASRLPGQVSGIQYF.

This sequence joins TRBV5-6 and TRBJ1-2; tentative D call: TRBD1 (6 bases). CDR1 and CDR2 (germline): SGHDT, YYEEEE. The ends were cut back, 1 base at V and 6 bases at J, with 19 bases in the middle. The CDR3 contains 16 residues. CDR3 region: CASSLFGQKLPHGYTF. CDR3 in DNA: TGTGCCAGCAGCTTGTTCGGACAGAAACTACCCCATGGCTACACCTTC.